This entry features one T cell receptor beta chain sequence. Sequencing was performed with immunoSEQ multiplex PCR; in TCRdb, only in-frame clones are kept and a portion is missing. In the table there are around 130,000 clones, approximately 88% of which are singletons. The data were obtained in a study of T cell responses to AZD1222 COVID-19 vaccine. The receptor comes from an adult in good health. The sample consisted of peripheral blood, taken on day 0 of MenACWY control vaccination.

The CDR3 sequence: CASIWGANTGELFF. CDR3 sequence (DNA): TGTGCCAGCATCTGGGGGGCGAACACCGGGGAGCTGTTTTTT. The chain is built from TRBV28 and TRBJ2-2; the D gene is possibly TRBD2 (6 bases). The germline gives CDR1 MDHEN, CDR2 SYDVKM. Trimming shortened V by 7 bases and J by 0 bases, and 9 bases separated the two germline ends. The CDR3 has 14 residues. Drawing the rest from reference TRBV28 and TRBJ2-2, the complete variable domain is DVKVTQSSRYLVKRTGEKVFLECVQDMDHENMFWYRQDPGLGLRLIYFSYDVKMKEKGDIPEGYSVSREKKERFSLILESASTNQTSMYLCASIWGANTGELFFGEGSRLTVL.